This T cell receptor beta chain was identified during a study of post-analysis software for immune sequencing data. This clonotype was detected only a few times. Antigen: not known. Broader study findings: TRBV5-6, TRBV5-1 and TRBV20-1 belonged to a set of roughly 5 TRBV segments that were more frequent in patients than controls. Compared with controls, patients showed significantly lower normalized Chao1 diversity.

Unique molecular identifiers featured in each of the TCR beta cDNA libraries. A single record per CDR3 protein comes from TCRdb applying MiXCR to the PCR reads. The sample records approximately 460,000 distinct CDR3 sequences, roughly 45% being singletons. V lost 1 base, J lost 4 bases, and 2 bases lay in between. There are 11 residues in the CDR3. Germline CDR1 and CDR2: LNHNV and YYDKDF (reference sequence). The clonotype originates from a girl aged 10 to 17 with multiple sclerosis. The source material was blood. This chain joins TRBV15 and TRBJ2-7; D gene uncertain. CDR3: CATSRGYEQYF. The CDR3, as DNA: TGTGCCACCAGCAGAGGGTACGAGCAGTACTTC.